These 21 T cell receptor beta chains share one sample of origin, sequenced in a study of blood T cell repertoires in COVID-19. Libraries were prepared by immunoSEQ multiplex PCR; TCRdb keeps only in-frame clonotypes and omits some of them. The sample gives fewer than 350,000 clones, approximately 86% of which show up once; less than 2.5% is in the top ten. Sequencing input: peripheral blood. The source is a woman in her thirties who had recovered from COVID-19.

V gene TRBV27 combines with J gene TRBJ1-4; tentative D call: TRBD1 (6 bases). This CDR3 has 14 residues. Germline V gene data show CDR1 as MNHEY and CDR2 as SMNVEV (reference sequence). Deletions cut 6 bases from V and 8 bases from J, with 16 bases between. The CDR3 loop reads CASSSTGPREKLFF. CDR3 bases: TGTGCCAGCAGCTCAACAGGGCCCCGAGAAAAACTGTTTTTT.

V gene TRBV29-1 combines with J gene TRBJ2-7; 12 nucleotides agree with TRBD1. CDR3 length: 15 amino acids. Unmatched junction bases numbered 11, after V lost 5 bases and J lost 6 bases. In germline, CDR1 is SQVTM, CDR2 ANQGSEA. The CDR3 sequence is CSVLDSGTGGFEQYF. The CDR3 DNA reads as TGCAGCGTTCTGGACTCCGGGACAGGGGGCTTCGAGCAGTACTTC.

The chain uses TRBV6-2 or TRBV6-3 and TRBJ2-7, with 12 bases aligning to TRBD2. This CDR3 spans 15 amino acids. V lost 6 bases and J lost 5; bases outside the gene matches: 8. Germline loops: CDR1 MNHEY, CDR2 SVGEGT. CDR3 nucleotide sequence: TGTGCCAGCAGCCCTCCGCGACTAGCGGGAGACGAGCAGTACTTC. Its protein product is CASSPPRLAGDEQYF.

The rearrangement joins TRBV12-5 to TRBJ1-3; a weak D match, TRBD1 (6 bases). V shed 5 bases and J shed 0 bases, with 11 bases lying between them. This CDR3 comprises 15 residues. CDR1 and CDR2 (germline): LGHNT, FRNRAP. The CDR3 nucleotides are TGTGCTAGTGGTCGACAGGCCCCCTCTGGAAACACCATATATTTT. It specifies CASGRQAPSGNTIYF.

The J gene is TRBJ2-1, the V gene TRBV5-6, with D tentatively TRBD1 (5 bases). The V and J ends lost 1 base and 4 bases respectively, with 18 bases between them. Germline V lookup: CDR1 SGHDT, CDR2 YYEEEE. There are 17 residues in the CDR3. This CDR3 reads CASSLSKVRGLYNEQFF. In DNA, the CDR3 is TGTGCCAGCAGCTTGTCGAAGGTTAGGGGCTTGTACAATGAGCAGTTCTTC.

The chain is built from TRBV5-1 and TRBJ2-4, with a weak D call TRBD1 (5 bases). The germline CDR1 and CDR2 sequences are SGHRS and YFSETQ. The CDR3 consists of 18 residues. The V end lost 0 bases, the J end lost 0 bases, and 16 bases lay between the germline ends. CDR3 DNA sequence: TGCGCCAGCAGCTTGGATAGTCAGGGATCCTTAGCCAAAAACATTCAGTACTTC. Encoded protein: CASSLDSQGSLAKNIQYF.

This clone was detected a few times. The chain uses TRBV5-5 and TRBJ2-7; D is possibly TRBD1 (6 bases). Germline CDR1 SGHKS, CDR2 YYEKEE (reference sequence). Trimming removed 2 bases at V and 3 bases at J, with 12 bases between. The CDR3 length is 14 residues. DNA of the CDR3: TGTGCCAGCAGCTTCCGACAGGACTTCTACGAGCAGTACTTC. It yields the protein CASSFRQDFYEQYF.

The J gene is TRBJ2-7, the V gene TRBV27; 10 bases align to TRBD1. The V and J ends lost 7 bases and 1 base, in that order; junction bases with no gene match: 4. CDR1 is MNHEY, CDR2 SMNVEV, per germline (reference sequence). This CDR3 region has 14 residues. Here the CDR3 DNA reads TGTGCCAGCACCAGGACAGGGGGTTCCTACGAGCAGTACTTC. Its translation is CASTRTGGSYEQYF.

The chain carries TRBV21-1 and TRBJ1-5; the table's D call, TRBD1, has no DNA check behind it. TRBV21-1 is an annotated pseudogene. The CDR3 is 20 residues long. Here the CDR3 reads CATGSRQHAFSRGNNQPQHF. In nucleotides, the CDR3 is TGTGCCACCGGATCTAGGCAGCACGCTTTTTCCAGGGGTAACAATCAGCCCCAGCATTTT.

The rearrangement joins TRBV19 to TRBJ2-2; 10 positions match TRBD2. The CDR3 covers 18 residues. The germline CDR1 and CDR2 sequences are LNHDA and SQIVND (reference sequence). Unmatched junction bases numbered 13, after V lost 6 bases and J lost 3 bases. CDR3 DNA sequence: TGTGCCAGTAGACCGGTGTTAGCGGGAGGTGGGGACACCGGGGAGCTGTTTTTT. Residues: CASRPVLAGGGDTGELFF.

DNA for the CDR3: TGTGCCAGCAGTCCCAAGATTAGTATCTACTATGGCTACACCTTC. It specifies CASSPKISIYYGYTF. The chain links TRBV28 to TRBJ1-2; D is ambiguous. Germline V gene lookup returns CDR1 MDHEN and CDR2 SYDVKM. The V end lost 5 bases, the J end lost 3 bases, and 16 bases lay between the germline ends. The CDR3 covers 15 residues.

The V call is TRBV6-6, the J call TRBJ1-4; perhaps TRBD1 as D (6 bases). CDR1 is MNHNY, CDR2 SVGAGI, per germline (reference sequence). CDR3 length: 12 residues. Trimming cost V 6 bases and J 7 bases, with 9 bases left between them. As DNA, the CDR3 is TGTGCCAGCAGGCGACAGGTTGAAAAACTGTTTTTT. As protein: CASRRQVEKLFF.

This rearrangement joins TRBV29-1 to TRBJ1-2; TRBD1 is a possible D gene (6 bases). The ends were cut back, 6 bases at V and 2 bases at J, with 16 bases in the middle. The CDR3 is 14 residues long. Looked up from germline, CDR1 is SQVTM and CDR2 is ANQGSEA. CDR3 sequence (DNA): TGCAGCGTGGAGACCTCGGACAGAAACTATGGCTACACCTTC. Protein product: CSVETSDRNYGYTF.

This rearrangement joins TRBV30 to TRBJ2-2; 9 bases align to TRBD1. The trim removed 2 bases at V and 5 bases at J, leaving 9 bases unmatched. The germline CDR1 and CDR2 sequences are GTSNPN and SVGIG (reference sequence). This CDR3 is built from 16 residues. This CDR3 is CAWSFKGQGFTGELFF. DNA of the CDR3: TGTGCCTGGAGTTTTAAGGGACAGGGATTTACCGGGGAGCTGTTTTTT.

The chain uses TRBV5-4 and TRBJ1-6; TRBD1 matches 8 bases. V trimming: 3 bases; J trimming: 10 bases; junction bases outside the gene matches: 3. CDR3 length: 13 residues. Germline assignment: CDR1 SGHNT and CDR2 YYREEE (reference sequence). CDR3 in amino acids: CASSSGGASPLHF. The CDR3, as DNA: TGTGCCAGCAGCTCAGGGGGCGCGTCACCCCTCCACTTT.

In its sample, this clone was seen once. The chain is built from TRBV4-3 and TRBJ2-2; 12 bases align to TRBD2. The CDR3 length is 18 residues. Trimming removed 0 bases from V and 5 bases from J; junction bases left unmatched: 7. Germline V gene lookup returns CDR1 LGHNA and CDR2 YSLEER. In DNA, the CDR3 is TGCGCCAGCAGCCAAGATATTCTACTAGCGGGAGGTACCGGGGAGCTGTTTTTT. It is translated as CASSQDILLAGGTGELFF.

The rearrangement uses TRBV4-1 and TRBJ1-2; TRBD1 is a possible D gene (6 bases). There are 17 residues in the CDR3. With 4 bases removed from V and 7 bases from J, the gap between germline ends came to 25 bases. From germline, CDR1 is MGHRA and CDR2 YSYEKL. This chain's CDR3 is CASSLFPGDPGVSGYTF. Written as DNA, the CDR3 is TGCGCCAGCAGCCTTTTCCCCGGGGATCCAGGGGTGTCTGGCTACACCTTC.

The J gene is TRBJ1-1, the V gene TRBV18; maybe TRBD1 (5 bases). The CDR3 loop spans 16 amino acids. Germline V gives CDR1 KGHSH, CDR2 LQKENI. The V end was cut by 0 bases, the J end by 5 bases, with 16 bases between. CDR3 region: CASSPPGGGEVTEAFF. CDR3 nucleotide sequence: TGTGCCAGCTCACCACCGGGGGGGGGAGAGGTGACTGAAGCTTTCTTT.

The chain combines TRBV5-1 with TRBJ1-6, with 10 bases aligning to TRBD1. The V gene end was trimmed by 3 bases and the J gene end by 10 bases; junction bases not matched to a gene: 4. Germline assignment: CDR1 SGHRS and CDR2 YFSETQ. The length of the CDR3 is 14 residues. DNA of the CDR3: TGCGCCAGCAGCTCCGGGACAGGGGACTCACCCCTCCACTTT. Its translation: CASSSGTGDSPLHF. Combining the CDR3 with reference TRBV5-1 and TRBJ1-6 gives the whole variable domain KAGVTQTPRYLIKTRGQQVTLSCSPISGHRSVSWYQQTPGQGLQFLFEYFSETQRNKGNFPGRFSGRQFSNSRSEMNVSTLELGDSALYLCASSSGTGDSPLHFGNGTRLTVT.

This rearrangement joins TRBV5-1 to TRBJ2-3; 15 bases line up with TRBD2. This CDR3 region has 20 residues. V lost 2 bases, J lost 0 bases, and 10 bases stayed unmatched. The V gene's germline CDR1 is SGHRS and CDR2 YFSETQ. The CDR3 coding sequence is TGCGCCAGCAGCTTTTTTTTGGGGACTAGCGGGGGGCCTAGCACAGATACGCAGTATTTT. Its protein is CASSFFLGTSGGPSTDTQYF.

The chain couples TRBV3-1 (or the pseudogene TRBV3-2) to TRBJ2-7; maybe TRBD2 (6 bases). Looked up from germline, CDR1 is LGHDT and CDR2 is YNNKEL (reference sequence). V was clipped by 0 bases and J by 3 bases, with 12 bases between them. This CDR3 has 15 amino acids. The DNA of the CDR3 is TGTGCCAGCAGCCAAGACGAGGAGGGTTACTACGAGCAGTACTTC. The encoded protein is CASSQDEEGYYEQYF.